These 32 T cell receptor beta chains were sequenced from one sample in a study of T cells after yellow fever vaccination. TCRdb passed the 5' RACE reads through MiXCR, listing each CDR3 protein once. The table lists more than 350,000 distinct CDR3 sequences, approximately 10% of them singletons. Specimen: PBMCs, collected on the day of the first yellow fever vaccination. The source of these receptors is a young man who received the YFV17D yellow fever vaccine.

The rearrangement links TRBV6-2 or TRBV6-3 to TRBJ2-7; D remains unclear. The CDR3 consists of 13 residues. Trimming removed 6 bases at V and 1 base at J, with 10 bases between. CDR1 MNHEY and CDR2 SVGEGT come from the germline V gene. In DNA, the CDR3 is TGTGCCAGCAGCCCGGGTCGGTCCTACGAGCAGTACGTC. The encoded protein is CASSPGRSYEQYV.

This clonotype came up a few times. This chain joins TRBV12-3 or TRBV12-4 and TRBJ2-3, with TRBD1 matching 10 bases. The CDR3 is 16 amino acids. V dropped 6 bases and J dropped 7; count of bases not matched to a gene: 13. Here the CDR3 reads CASSSKPGQGTNTQYF. CDR3 in DNA: TGTGCCAGCAGCTCCAAGCCGGGACAGGGGACGAATACGCAGTATTTT.

This clonotype was picked up a small number of times. The rearrangement uses TRBV6-1 and TRBJ1-3; D is undetermined. Looked up from germline, CDR1 is MNHNS and CDR2 is SASEGT. This CDR3 is 13 amino acids long. V was cut by 3 bases and J by 4 bases, with 7 bases left in between. The CDR3 sequence is CASSERSGNTIYF. In DNA, the CDR3 is TGTGCCAGCAGTGAGCGATCCGGAAACACCATATATTTT.

This clonotype was counted a few times. V and J are TRBV29-1 and TRBJ2-3; D unresolved. V lost 1 base and J 1 base, leaving 15 bases between the germline ends. This CDR3 has 16 residues. Germline assignment: CDR1 SQVTM and CDR2 ANQGSEA. In DNA form, the CDR3 reads TGCAGCGTTGAAGCGGTATTCCACGGGCGCACAGATACGCAGTATTTT. Its protein product is CSVEAVFHGRTDTQYF.

This clonotype was detected ten times or more. The rearrangement uses TRBV5-1 and TRBJ1-1; unclear D gene. Germline V gene sequence: CDR1 SGHRS, CDR2 YFSETQ. The CDR3 consists of 12 residues. V was trimmed by 5 bases and J by 3 bases, leaving 8 bases between them. The CDR3 reads CASRWEDTEAFF. The CDR3 DNA reads TGCGCCAGCAGGTGGGAGGACACTGAAGCTTTCTTT. Together with reference TRBV5-1 and TRBJ1-1, the CDR3 gives the full variable domain: KAGVTQTPRYLIKTRGQQVTLSCSPISGHRSVSWYQQTPGQGLQFLFEYFSETQRNKGNFPGRFSGRQFSNSRSEMNVSTLELGDSALYLCASRWEDTEAFFGQGTRLTVV.

The gene calls are TRBV30 and TRBJ2-7; D perhaps matches TRBD2 (6 bases). The germline gives CDR1 GTSNPN, CDR2 SVGIG (reference sequence). The V end lost 2 bases, the J end lost 6 bases, and 26 bases lay between the germline ends. The CDR3 runs 17 residues. The CDR3 nucleotides are TGTGCCTGGAGTCGACTAGGAGACCAGGGTCCAGTGGGCGAGCAGTACTTC. Translated: CAWSRLGDQGPVGEQYF.

This clonotype has just a few counts. The chain joins TRBV5-5 to TRBJ1-1; 8 nucleotides align to TRBD1. Germline loops: CDR1 SGHKS, CDR2 YYEKEE (reference sequence). CDR3 length: 15 residues. J lost 4 bases, V lost 4 bases, and 9 bases had no gene match. The DNA of the CDR3 is TGTGCCAGCAGCCTTTATCAGGGGGCACTCACTGAAGCTTTCTTT. This sequence encodes CASSLYQGALTEAFF.

This clonotype was observed a few times. The J gene is TRBJ1-6, the V gene TRBV12-3 or TRBV12-4; D gene unclear. V was pared by 1 base and J by 9 bases, with 10 bases between. CDR3 length: 14 residues. CDR3 loop: CASSLGVLGSPLHF. Here the CDR3 DNA reads TGTGCCAGCAGTTTAGGGGTTTTGGGTTCACCCCTCCACTTT.

The chain combines TRBV4-3 with TRBJ2-3; possibly TRBD1 for D (6 bases). The length of the CDR3 is 19 residues. Germline-derived CDR1 and CDR2 are LGHNA and YSLEER. V lost 4 bases and J lost 0, with 23 bases in between. The CDR3: CASSPLEATGHSSTDTQYF. The CDR3 nucleotides are TGCGCCAGCAGCCCTTTAGAGGCGACAGGACATTCTAGCACAGATACGCAGTATTTT.

With regard to this clonotype: As the CDR3 is not closed by the conserved phenylalanine or tryptophan, this likely results from a read error. The chain combines TRBV2 with TRBJ1-5; D unresolved. V lost 7 bases, J lost 0 bases, and 7 bases lay in between. Looked up from germline, CDR1 is SNHLY and CDR2 is FYNNEI. This CDR3 has 13 residues. CDR3: CASKSDSNQPQHL. In DNA, the CDR3 is TGTGCCAGCAAGTCGGATAGCAATCAGCCCCAGCATTTA.

This sequence joins TRBV14 and TRBJ1-1; maybe TRBD1 (6 bases). This CDR3 is built from 17 residues. Trimming pared 2 bases from V and 1 base from J, leaving 17 bases between. Germline CDR1 is SGHDN and CDR2 is FVKESK. The CDR3 nucleotides are TGTGCCAGCAGCCAATGGCTCGCCGGGACATGGAACACTGAAGCTTTCTTT. Translation gives CASSQWLAGTWNTEAFF.

This clonotype occurred a few times. V and J are TRBV7-2 and TRBJ1-1; no firm D call. Germline CDR1 reads SGHTA; CDR2 reads FQGNSA. V dropped 4 bases and J dropped 0 bases, with 12 bases sitting between them. CDR3 length: 15 residues. CDR3 sequence (DNA): TGTGCCAGCAGCTCCCCGGGATTTTTGAACACTGAAGCTTTCTTT. Translating it yields CASSSPGFLNTEAFF.

The CDR3 sequence is CSATTPGQGPDTQYF. DNA of the CDR3: TGCAGTGCCACAACTCCCGGACAGGGTCCCGATACGCAGTATTTT. This chain joins TRBV20-1 and TRBJ2-3, with TRBD1 matching 8 bases. Germline V gene data show CDR1 as DFQATT and CDR2 as SNEGSKA (reference sequence). V trimming: 6 bases; J trimming: 6 bases; junction bases outside the gene matches: 14. This CDR3 is 15 amino acids long.

CDR3 coding DNA: TGCGCCAGCACCCTGACACGGAACACCGGGGAGCTGTTTTTT. Its protein is CASTLTRNTGELFF. V is TRBV5-1 and J is TRBJ2-2; D is undetermined. The CDR3 runs to 14 residues. The V gene's germline CDR1 is SGHRS and CDR2 YFSETQ. With 6 bases removed from V and 1 base from J, the gap between germline ends came to 10 bases.

CDR3 loop: CASSPRRAGGSDTQYF. DNA of the CDR3: TGTGCCAGCAGCCCCCGGAGGGCGGGGGGTTCAGATACGCAGTATTTT. This chain connects TRBV7-9 to TRBJ2-3; 8 bases fit TRBD2. V gave up 5 bases and J gave up 4 bases; unmatched junction bases: 11. The CDR3 length is 16 residues. Germline V gene sequence: CDR1 SEHNR, CDR2 FQNEAQ (reference sequence).

This clonotype turned up a few times. The J gene is TRBJ2-2, the V gene TRBV7-9; 7 nucleotides agree with TRBD1. In germline, CDR1 is SEHNR, CDR2 FQNEAQ (reference sequence). J was trimmed by 2 bases and V by 1 base; bases with no gene match: 4. The length of the CDR3 is 16 residues. CDR3 sequence: CASSLDPGGNTGELFF. The CDR3 nucleotides read TGTGCCAGCAGCTTAGATCCAGGGGGAAACACCGGGGAGCTGTTTTTT.

The rearrangement joins TRBV15 to TRBJ1-1; D is ambiguous. The CDR3 has 13 residues. Germline CDR1 is LNHNV and CDR2 is YYDKDF (reference sequence). V dropped 1 base and J dropped 1 base, with 4 bases sitting between them. The CDR3 spells CATSRAGNTEAFF. As DNA, the CDR3 is TGTGCCACCAGCAGAGCTGGGAACACTGAAGCTTTCTTT.

J is TRBJ1-3 and V is TRBV5-1; D is undetermined. Between the trimmed V and J ends, which lost 5 bases and 1 base, there was a span of 13 bases. CDR3 size: 15 residues. Germline CDR1 reads SGHRS; CDR2 reads YFSETQ. This CDR3 is CASSEAPASGNTIYF. CDR3 sequence (DNA): TGCGCCAGCAGTGAGGCCCCCGCGTCTGGAAACACCATATATTTT.

J is TRBJ2-3 and V is TRBV20-1; D remains ambiguous. Germline V gives CDR1 DFQATT, CDR2 SNEGSKA (reference sequence). V was cut by 6 bases and J by 0 bases, with 10 bases left in between. This CDR3 is 13 amino acids long. CDR3 sequence: CSAVATSTDTQYF. CDR3 in DNA: TGCAGTGCAGTGGCGACTAGCACAGATACGCAGTATTTT.

The chain recombines TRBV19 with TRBJ1-1, with TRBD1 as a possible D gene (6 bases). The CDR3 totals 15 residues. V lost 7 bases and J lost 3, with 18 bases in between. Germline CDR1 is LNHDA and CDR2 is SQIVND (reference sequence). CDR3 region: CASKPHQGSDTEAFF. CDR3 nucleotides: TGTGCCAGTAAACCACACCAGGGGAGTGACACTGAAGCTTTCTTT.

This clonotype was detected only a few times. The J gene is TRBJ1-4, the V gene TRBV9, with 12 bases that match TRBD1. Trimming took 6 bases from V and 2 from J; bases not matched to a gene: 8. The CDR3 is 17 residues long. Germline V gene sequence: CDR1 SGDLS, CDR2 YYNGEE. CDR3 protein: CASTPGGTGGTNEKLFF. CDR3 sequence (DNA): TGTGCCAGCACCCCGGGGGGGACAGGGGGCACTAATGAAAAACTGTTTTTT.

The J gene is TRBJ1-1, the V gene TRBV2; D possibly corresponds to TRBD1 (5 bases). CDR3 length: 13 amino acids. Germline V gene data show CDR1 as SNHLY and CDR2 as FYNNEI. Trimming took 10 bases from V and 5 from J, leaving 17 bases between them. CDR3 sequence: CATSMGVRTEAFF. Written as DNA, the CDR3 is TGTGCCACCTCCATGGGGGTTCGAACTGAAGCTTTCTTT. The full variable domain, in which reference TRBV2 and TRBJ1-1 provide the parts outside the CDR3, is EPEVTQTPSHQVTQMGQEVILRCVPISNHLYFYWYRQILGQKVEFLVSFYNNEISEKSEIFDDQFSVERPDGSNFTLKIRSTKLEDSAMYFCATSMGVRTEAFFGQGTRLTVV.

This clonotype was counted many times. V usage is TRBV4-3 and J usage is TRBJ1-6; 9 positions match TRBD1. CDR1 is LGHNA and CDR2 is YSLEER in the germline V gene. With V trimmed by 2 bases and J by 2 bases, 4 bases remained unmatched. The CDR3 has 17 residues. The CDR3 coding sequence is TGCGCCAGCAGCCAAAGACAGGGGGACGCCTATAATTCACCCCTCCACTTT. Translated, it gives CASSQRQGDAYNSPLHF.

This clonotype turned up a few times. V gene TRBV6-2 or TRBV6-3 combines with J gene TRBJ2-7; 7 nucleotides align to TRBD1. CDR3 length: 16 amino acids. Germline values: CDR1 MNHEY, CDR2 SVGEGT. The V segment lost 0 bases and the J segment 3 bases; nucleotides outside the gene matches: 8. The CDR3 DNA reads as TGTGCCAGCAGTTACTCGACAGTACAGGGGTACTACGAGCAGTACGTC. Encoded protein: CASSYSTVQGYYEQYV.

V usage is TRBV10-3 and J usage is TRBJ1-2; D uncertain. The germline V gene encodes CDR1 ENHRY and CDR2 SYGVKD. V lost 4 bases and J 1 base, leaving 13 bases between the germline ends. The CDR3 has 15 amino acids. CDR3 in amino acids: CAISGPHDFNYGYTF. As DNA, the CDR3 is TGTGCCATCAGTGGCCCCCACGATTTTAACTATGGCTACACCTTC.

This clonotype was seen only a few times. The chain recombines TRBV28 with TRBJ1-5; TRBD1 is a possible D gene (5 bases). Trimming removed 2 bases from V and 4 bases from J, with 15 bases in between. This CDR3 has 16 residues. Germline lookup yields CDR1 MDHEN and CDR2 SYDVKM. CDR3 sequence: CASSLRPLWGNQPQHF. CDR3 bases: TGTGCCAGCAGTTTACGGCCCCTCTGGGGGAATCAGCCCCAGCATTTT.

This clonotype was seen a handful of times. The chain has TRBV7-2 and TRBJ1-6; 8 nucleotides align to TRBD1. V shed 8 bases and J 11 bases; nucleotides not matched to a gene: 8. The germline V gene encodes CDR1 SGHTA and CDR2 FQGNSA. CDR3 length equals 13 residues. CDR3 residues: CASGVGQGPPLHF. The CDR3 DNA sequence: TGTGCCAGCGGGGTAGGACAGGGACCACCCCTCCACTTT.

The gene calls are TRBV12-3 or TRBV12-4 and TRBJ1-6; TRBD1 matches at 7 bases. The CDR3 contains 14 residues. Losses at the gene ends were 6 bases for V and 7 bases for J; bases not matched to a gene: 6. Here the CDR3 DNA reads TGTGCCAGCAGCGCGCAGGGGGGGAATTCACCCCTCCACTTT. Translated: CASSAQGGNSPLHF.

The rearrangement uses TRBV2 and TRBJ2-5; D not resolved. The CDR3 runs 13 residues. Germline CDR1 reads SNHLY; CDR2 reads FYNNEI. Trimming took off 3 bases at V and 4 bases at J, with 9 bases between the two ends. The CDR3 DNA reads as TGTGCCAGCAGTGATGTGGGTGCAGAGACCCAGTACTTC. Translated, it gives CASSDVGAETQYF.

The CDR3 here is CASYPQAHEQYV. In DNA form, the CDR3 reads TGTGCCAGCTACCCCCAGGCCCACGAGCAGTACGTC. This chain joins TRBV6-4 and TRBJ2-7; D is uncertain. V lost 8 bases and J 5 bases, leaving 13 bases between the germline ends. This CDR3 comprises 12 residues. Germline V gives CDR1 MRHNA, CDR2 SNTAGT.

This clonotype has at least ten counts. The chain joins TRBV18 to TRBJ2-2; tentatively, D is TRBD1 (6 bases). The V end lost 1 base, the J end lost 6 bases, and 6 bases lay between the germline ends. The CDR3 has 13 residues. The germline V gene encodes CDR1 KGHSH and CDR2 LQKENI. The CDR3 spells CASSPQGAGELFF. In nucleotides, the CDR3 is TGTGCCAGCTCACCACAGGGGGCCGGGGAGCTGTTTTTT.

The rearrangement joins TRBV19 to TRBJ2-1; D gene ambiguous. CDR3 size: 12 residues. Germline assignment: CDR1 LNHDA and CDR2 SQIVND (reference sequence). V lost 3 bases, J lost 6 bases, and 6 bases lay in between. CDR3 in DNA: TGTGCCAGTAGTATGTCCAGCAATGAGCAGTTCTTC. As protein: CASSMSSNEQFF. The full variable domain, its missing parts supplied by reference TRBV19 and TRBJ2-1, is DGGITQSPKYLFRKEGQNVTLSCEQNLNHDAMYWYRQDPGQGLRLIYYSQIVNDFQKGDIAEGYSVSREKKESFPLTVTSAQKNPTAFYLCASSMSSNEQFFGPGTRLTVL.